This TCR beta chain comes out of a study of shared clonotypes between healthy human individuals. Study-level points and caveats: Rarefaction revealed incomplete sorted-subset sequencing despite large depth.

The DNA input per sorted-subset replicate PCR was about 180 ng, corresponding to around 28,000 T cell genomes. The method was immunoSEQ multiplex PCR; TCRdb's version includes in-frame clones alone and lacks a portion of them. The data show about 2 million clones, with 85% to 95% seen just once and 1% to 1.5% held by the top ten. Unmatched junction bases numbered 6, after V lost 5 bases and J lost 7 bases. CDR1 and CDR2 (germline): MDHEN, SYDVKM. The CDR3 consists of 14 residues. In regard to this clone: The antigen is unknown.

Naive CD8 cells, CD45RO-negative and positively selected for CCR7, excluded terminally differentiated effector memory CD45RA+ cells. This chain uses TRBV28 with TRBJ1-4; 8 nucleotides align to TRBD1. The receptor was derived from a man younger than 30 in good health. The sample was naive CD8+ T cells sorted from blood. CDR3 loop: CASSPGQGAEKLFF. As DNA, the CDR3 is TGTGCCAGCAGTCCAGGACAGGGTGCTGAAAAACTGTTTTTT.